This T cell receptor (beta chain) was sequenced during a study of cytomegalovirus exposure and HLA in healthy donors. Germline loops: CDR1 MDHEN, CDR2 SYDVKM. The ends were cut back, 1 base at V and 3 bases at J, with 14 bases in the middle. There are 16 residues in the CDR3. PCR used 60 Vbeta primers and 13 Jbeta primers. Data came from immunoSEQ multiplex PCR; TCRdb stores just in-frame clones and leaves some out. The data show about 260,000 clones, about 75% seen once. The chain is built from TRBV28 and TRBJ2-3; TRBD1 might be the D (5 bases). The clonotype originates from a female donor in good health and CMV-seronegative. The sample taken for sequencing was PBMCs. The CDR3 DNA sequence: TGTGCCAGCAGTTTATCAGGGTCCGTGCGGACAGATACGCAGTATTTT. Translated: CASSLSGSVRTDTQYF.